The 30 T cell receptor beta chains in this list originate from one sample, sequenced in a study of neoadjuvant nivolumab and ipilimumab in lung cancer. Sequencing was performed with immunoSEQ multiplex PCR; in TCRdb, only in-frame clones are kept and a portion is missing. In the table there are fewer than 20,000 clones, 65% to 85% of which are singletons. Sequencing used tumor tissue, obtained after neoadjuvant nivolumab, alone or with ipilimumab, at or shortly before surgery. These receptor sequences come from an adult with non-small cell lung cancer.

This clone was detected a few times. The chain joins TRBV5-1 to TRBJ1-1; perhaps TRBD1 as D (5 bases). The CDR3 is 15 amino acids. Trimming left V 1 base short and J 0 bases short, with 10 bases between. Germline CDR1 reads SGHRS; CDR2 reads YFSETQ. CDR3: CASSLTGLMNTEAFF. The CDR3 DNA reads as TGCGCCAGCAGCTTGACAGGCTTAATGAACACTGAAGCTTTCTTT.

V is TRBV30 and J is TRBJ1-6, with TRBD1 matching over 7 bases. The CDR3 sequence is 15 residues long. The V segment lost 5 bases and the J segment 7 bases; nucleotides outside the gene matches: 11. CDR1 is GTSNPN and CDR2 is SVGIG in the germline V gene (reference sequence). CDR3 residues: CAWGSSGTENSPLHF. The CDR3 DNA reads TGTGCCTGGGGATCATCCGGGACAGAAAATTCACCCCTCCACTTT.

A single count supports this clone. The rearrangement links TRBV18 to TRBJ2-7; weak D call: TRBD1 (5 bases). The germline V and J ends were trimmed by 6 bases and 2 bases, with 11 bases remaining between them. Germline V CDR1 and CDR2: KGHSH, LQKENI. The CDR3 has 13 amino acids. CDR3 loop: CASSSLRAYEQYF. CDR3 sequence (DNA): TGTGCCAGCTCTTCCCTCAGGGCCTACGAGCAGTACTTC.

This sequence joins TRBV7-2 and TRBJ2-5, with 9 positions matching TRBD1. From germline, CDR1 is SGHTA and CDR2 FQGNSA. V was pared by 5 bases and J by 1 base, with 8 bases of the junction left unmatched. The CDR3 extends over 16 amino acids. CDR3 residues: CASSKGQGIAQETQYF. The CDR3 region has the DNA TGTGCCAGCAGCAAAGGACAGGGGATAGCCCAAGAGACCCAGTACTTC.

The chain combines TRBV29-1 with TRBJ2-5; D assignment may be TRBD1 or TRBD2 (6 bases each). The CDR3 runs 14 residues. CDR1 SQVTM and CDR2 ANQGSEA come from the germline V gene. The V gene lost 4 bases and the J gene lost 3 bases, with 15 bases spanning the gap. The CDR3 region is CSVGGLGAKETQYF. The CDR3 nucleotides are TGCAGCGTTGGGGGACTGGGGGCAAAAGAGACCCAGTACTTC.

V and J are TRBV6-5 and TRBJ1-1; TRBD1 matches at 12 bases. The CDR3 totals 14 residues. Unmatched junction bases numbered 10, after V lost 6 bases and J lost 11 bases. Germline V gives CDR1 MNHEY, CDR2 SVGAGI. CDR3 sequence (DNA): TGTGCCAGCAGAACAGGGACAGGGGGCAGGTCGGCTTTCTTT. It specifies CASRTGTGGRSAFF.

This sequence joins TRBV20-1 and TRBJ1-1; D not certain. With 6 bases removed from V and 3 bases from J, the gap between germline ends came to 8 bases. The CDR3 totals 11 residues. Germline V gives CDR1 DFQATT, CDR2 SNEGSKA (reference sequence). CDR3 DNA: TGCAGTGCCCAAAGGGACACTGAAGCTTTCTTT. Its protein product is CSAQRDTEAFF.

This rearrangement joins TRBV6-5 to TRBJ2-5; possible D gene TRBD2, 7 bases. CDR3 size: 14 residues. Germline CDR1 MNHEY, CDR2 SVGAGI. The CDR3 here is CTTGEGGRQETQYF. CDR3 bases: TGTACAACCGGAGAGGGGGGGCGACAAGAGACCCAGTACTTC.

V usage is TRBV5-1 and J usage is TRBJ1-6; D unresolved. CDR1 is SGHRS and CDR2 is YFSETQ in the germline V gene. This CDR3 is built from 14 residues. V was clipped by 4 bases and J by 7 bases, with 12 bases between them. CDR3 in amino acids: CASSPLGGNSPLHF. Written as DNA, the CDR3 is TGCGCCAGCAGCCCCTTAGGCGGAAATTCACCCCTCCACTTT.

The chain combines TRBV5-1 with TRBJ1-4; TRBD1 agrees at 8 bases. From germline, CDR1 is SGHRS and CDR2 YFSETQ. This CDR3 has 15 residues. Unmatched junction bases numbered 6, after V lost 4 bases and J lost 4 bases. DNA for the CDR3: TGCGCCAGCAGCATTTCCGGACAGGGTAATGAAAAACTGTTTTTT. This gives the protein CASSISGQGNEKLFF.

V gene TRBV2 combines with J gene TRBJ2-3; possible D gene TRBD1, 6 bases. With 3 bases removed from V and 4 bases from J, the gap between germline ends came to 14 bases. The CDR3 contains 15 residues. The germline CDR1 and CDR2 sequences are SNHLY and FYNNEI. The CDR3 nucleotides are TGTGCCAGCAGTGAGTGGAACAGGGTTTCAGATACGCAGTATTTT. Translated: CASSEWNRVSDTQYF.

The chain links TRBV6-6 to TRBJ1-5, with TRBD1 identical over 10 bases. The CDR3 loop spans 16 amino acids. Germline values: CDR1 MNHNY, CDR2 SVGAGI (reference sequence). Trimming took 4 bases from V and 0 from J; bases not matched to a gene: 3. This CDR3 is CASSSRTGGSNQPQHF. In DNA form, the CDR3 reads TGTGCCAGCAGTTCCCGGACAGGGGGTAGCAATCAGCCCCAGCATTTT.

The chain recombines TRBV2 with TRBJ1-5; D might be TRBD1 (6 bases). CDR3 length equals 14 residues. The germline gives CDR1 SNHLY, CDR2 FYNNEI. V was cut by 7 bases and J by 1 base, with 11 bases left in between. The CDR3 here is CASKGTWSNQPQHF. The CDR3 DNA reads TGTGCCAGCAAAGGGACATGGAGCAATCAGCCCCAGCATTTT.

The rearrangement links TRBV7-2 to TRBJ1-2; no reliable D call. V lost 4 bases to trimming and J lost 5 bases, with 5 bases between them. The CDR3 covers 11 residues. Germline loops: CDR1 SGHTA, CDR2 FQGNSA. In DNA, the CDR3 is TGTGCCAGCAGCTCGGGTTATGGCTACACCTTC. This sequence encodes CASSSGYGYTF.

The chain uses TRBV4-1 and TRBJ2-5; D gene uncertain. Germline V CDR1 and CDR2: MGHRA, YSYEKL. The CDR3 runs 13 residues. The V end lost 0 bases, the J end lost 3 bases, and 5 bases lay between the germline ends. The CDR3 spells CASSQEWEETQYF. CDR3 DNA: TGCGCCAGCAGCCAAGAATGGGAAGAGACCCAGTACTTC.

This sequence joins TRBV7-9 and TRBJ1-2; 7 nucleotides match TRBD1. V lost 5 bases, J lost 5 bases, and 8 bases stayed unmatched. The CDR3 consists of 14 residues. CDR1 and CDR2 from the germline V gene are SEHNR and FQNEAQ (reference sequence). CDR3: CASSRDSASYGYTF. The CDR3 nucleotides read TGTGCCAGCAGCCGGGACAGCGCCTCTTATGGCTACACCTTC.

The chain combines TRBV10-2 with TRBJ2-3; D is unresolved. Germline V CDR1 and CDR2: WSHSY, SAAADI. With 10 bases removed from V and 2 bases from J, the gap between germline ends came to 13 bases. The CDR3 loop spans 13 amino acids. The CDR3 DNA reads TGCGCCAACCTGACAAGGATCACAGATACGCAGTATTTT. This translates into CANLTRITDTQYF.

This clone appeared a few times. V and J are TRBV13 and TRBJ1-2; 7 bases are shared with TRBD1. V trimming: 5 bases; J trimming: 4 bases; junction bases outside the gene matches: 10. The V gene's germline CDR1 is PRHDT and CDR2 FYEKMQ (reference sequence). The CDR3 totals 15 residues. CDR3 in amino acids: CASSLSTGSVYGYTF. CDR3 DNA sequence: TGTGCCAGCAGCCTCTCGACAGGGTCGGTCTATGGCTACACCTTC. The variable domain in full, completed from reference TRBV13 and TRBJ1-2, reads AAGVIQSPRHLIKEKRETATLKCYPIPRHDTVYWYQQGPGQDPQFLISFYEKMQSDKGSIPDRFSAQQFSDYHSELNMSSLELGDSALYFCASSLSTGSVYGYTFGSGTRLTVV.

This clone was recorded once. Relative to the germline gene, one junction end is altered; a read error may explain this. The chain has TRBV7-9 and TRBJ2-5; 11 positions match TRBD2. Germline V gene sequence: CDR1 SEHNR, CDR2 FQNEAQ (reference sequence). The CDR3 totals 15 residues. The CDR3 DNA is TGTGCCAGCTGCTTAGCGGGGGGGCTCCAAGAGACCCAGTACTTC. Its translation is CASCLAGGLQETQYF.

This chain joins TRBV5-1 and TRBJ1-6, with D tentatively TRBD1 (6 bases). Trimming cost V 0 bases and J 10 bases, with 14 bases left between them. Germline assignment: CDR1 SGHRS and CDR2 YFSETQ. This CDR3 is 15 amino acids long. The CDR3 here is CASSLAATGRSPLHF. DNA for the CDR3: TGCGCCAGCAGCTTGGCCGCAACAGGGAGATCACCCCTCCACTTT.

The chain combines TRBV6-6 with TRBJ1-5, with D maybe TRBD1 (6 bases). Germline assignment: CDR1 MNHNY and CDR2 SVGAGI (reference sequence). This CDR3 region has 15 residues. Trimming took 0 bases from V and 5 from J, leaving 11 bases between them. CDR3 amino acids: CASSYSRQADQPQHF. Here the CDR3 DNA reads TGTGCCAGCAGTTACTCCCGACAGGCTGATCAGCCCCAGCATTTT.

The chain is built from TRBV15 and TRBJ2-1, with 11 bases that match TRBD1. The germline V gene has CDR1 LNHNV and CDR2 YYDKDF (reference sequence). The V and J ends lost 3 bases and 6 bases, in that order; junction bases with no gene match: 1. The CDR3 consists of 14 residues. CDR3 region: CATSRGTGGNEQFF. CDR3 nucleotides: TGTGCCACCAGCAGGGGGACAGGGGGCAATGAGCAGTTCTTC.

V usage is TRBV7-3 and J usage is TRBJ1-6, with D uncertain. V was shortened by 1 base and J by 11 bases, with 12 bases between the two germline ends. The CDR3 sequence is 14 residues long. Germline CDR1 is SGHTA and CDR2 is FQGTGA. The CDR3 region is CASSLRGDGPPLHF. In DNA, the CDR3 is TGTGCCAGCAGCTTAAGGGGTGACGGTCCACCCCTCCACTTT.

In its sample, this clone was seen once. The rearrangement uses TRBV5-6 and TRBJ1-1, with D uncertain. V lost 4 bases and J 8 bases, leaving 12 bases between the germline ends. Looked up from germline, CDR1 is SGHDT and CDR2 is YYEEEE. CDR3 size: 12 residues. CDR3 sequence reads: CASSARRGEAFF. The CDR3 DNA reads as TGTGCCAGCAGCGCACGACGGGGAGAAGCTTTCTTT.

The CDR3 region is CASSLGFGLQETQYF. For the CDR3, the DNA is TGTGCCAGCAGCTTAGGGTTCGGGCTGCAAGAGACCCAGTACTTC. This chain uses TRBV7-2 with TRBJ2-5; D unclear. Germline CDR1 reads SGHTA; CDR2 reads FQGNSA. V lost 1 base, J lost 2 bases, and 11 bases lay in between. This CDR3 has 15 residues. The full variable domain, its missing parts supplied by reference TRBV7-2 and TRBJ2-5, is GAGVSQSPSNKVTEKGKDVELRCDPISGHTALYWYRQSLGQGLEFLIYFQGNSAPDKSGLPSDRFSAERTGGSVSTLTIQRTQQEDSAVYLCASSLGFGLQETQYFGPGTRLLVL.

In this sample, this clone turned up a few times. The chain is built from TRBV6-6 and TRBJ1-5; no clear D gene. This CDR3 spans 14 amino acids. Germline loops: CDR1 MNHNY, CDR2 SVGAGI (reference sequence). The V gene lost 2 bases and the J gene lost 3 bases, with 8 bases spanning the gap. The CDR3 DNA reads as TGTGCCAGCAGTTACGGGCAGGACAATCAGCCCCAGCATTTT. It codes for CASSYGQDNQPQHF.

The gene calls are TRBV5-4 and TRBJ2-2, with TRBD1 identical over 7 bases. V gave up 0 bases and J gave up 7 bases; unmatched junction bases: 9. From germline, CDR1 is SGHNT and CDR2 YYREEE (reference sequence). This CDR3 comprises 16 residues. CDR3 in DNA: TGTGCCAGCAGCTTGGCCTACACAGGGGCGGGCGGGGAGCTGTTTTTT. It encodes CASSLAYTGAGGELFF.

This clone was detected only once. The chain couples TRBV5-1 to TRBJ2-7; D might be TRBD1 (5 bases). The CDR3 extends over 11 amino acids. Trimming stripped 6 bases from V and 4 bases from J, with 8 bases between. Germline values: CDR1 SGHRS, CDR2 YFSETQ. The CDR3 sequence is CASKGLYEQYF. The CDR3, as DNA: TGCGCCAGCAAGGGGCTTTACGAGCAGTACTTC.

This clone was detected only a few times. The CDR3 sequence is CASSTTGVQPQHF. The CDR3 DNA reads TGTGCCAGCAGCACGACAGGGGTACAGCCCCAGCATTTT. The chain links TRBV9 to TRBJ1-5; TRBD1 aligns across 8 bases. Germline assignment: CDR1 SGDLS and CDR2 YYNGEE. The CDR3 runs to 13 residues. The junction had 4 bases not matched to a gene; V was cut back by 4 bases and J by 7 bases.

This clone was counted a single time. The gene calls are TRBV7-8 and TRBJ2-2; D may be TRBD2 (7 bases). CDR3 length: 16 residues. CDR1 and CDR2 (germline): SGHVS, FQNEAQ. The V and J ends lost 5 bases and 0 bases respectively, with 13 bases between them. The chain's CDR3 is CASSHTGGPNTGELFF. CDR3 coding DNA: TGTGCCAGCAGCCACACGGGGGGCCCGAACACCGGGGAGCTGTTTTTT. Full variable domain (remainder filled in from reference TRBV7-8 and TRBJ2-2): GAGVSQSPRYKVAKRGQDVALRCDPISGHVSLFWYQQALGQGPEFLTYFQNEAQLDKSGLPSDRFFAERPEGSVSTLKIQRTQQEDSAVYLCASSHTGGPNTGELFFGEGSRLTVL.